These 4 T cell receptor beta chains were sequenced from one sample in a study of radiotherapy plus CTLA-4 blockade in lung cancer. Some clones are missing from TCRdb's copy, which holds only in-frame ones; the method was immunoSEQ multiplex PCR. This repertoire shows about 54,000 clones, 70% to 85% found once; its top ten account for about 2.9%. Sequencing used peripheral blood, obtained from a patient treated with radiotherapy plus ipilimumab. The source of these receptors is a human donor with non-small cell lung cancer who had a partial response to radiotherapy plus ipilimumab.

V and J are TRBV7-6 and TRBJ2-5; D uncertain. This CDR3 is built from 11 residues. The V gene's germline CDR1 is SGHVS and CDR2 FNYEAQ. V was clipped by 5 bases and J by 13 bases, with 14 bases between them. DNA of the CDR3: TGTGCCAGCAGCCCATCGCGAGGTGGGTACTTC. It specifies CASSPSRGGYF.

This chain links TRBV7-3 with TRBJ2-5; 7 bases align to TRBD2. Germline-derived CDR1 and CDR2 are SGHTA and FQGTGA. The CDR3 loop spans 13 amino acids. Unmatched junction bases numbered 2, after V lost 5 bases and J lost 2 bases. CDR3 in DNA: TGTGCCAGCAGCCGGGGGGATCAAGAGACCCAGTACTTC. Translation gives CASSRGDQETQYF.

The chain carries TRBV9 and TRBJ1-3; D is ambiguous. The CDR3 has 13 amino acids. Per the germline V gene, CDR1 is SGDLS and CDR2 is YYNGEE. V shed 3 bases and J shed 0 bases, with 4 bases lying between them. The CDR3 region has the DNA TGTGCCAGCAGCGCTATCTCTGGAAACACCATATATTTT. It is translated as CASSAISGNTIYF. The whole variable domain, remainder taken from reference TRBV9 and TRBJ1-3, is DSGVTQTPKHLITATGQRVTLRCSPRSGDLSVYWYQQSLDQGLQFLIQYYNGEERAKGNILERFSAQQFPDLHSELNLSSLELGDSALYFCASSAISGNTIYFGEGSWLTVV.

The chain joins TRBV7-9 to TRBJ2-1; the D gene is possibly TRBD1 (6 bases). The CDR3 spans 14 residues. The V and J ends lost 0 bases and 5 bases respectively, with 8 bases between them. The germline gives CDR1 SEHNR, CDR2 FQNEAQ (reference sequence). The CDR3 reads CASSLAQGNNEQFF. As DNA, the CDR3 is TGTGCCAGCAGCTTAGCCCAGGGGAACAATGAGCAGTTCTTC.